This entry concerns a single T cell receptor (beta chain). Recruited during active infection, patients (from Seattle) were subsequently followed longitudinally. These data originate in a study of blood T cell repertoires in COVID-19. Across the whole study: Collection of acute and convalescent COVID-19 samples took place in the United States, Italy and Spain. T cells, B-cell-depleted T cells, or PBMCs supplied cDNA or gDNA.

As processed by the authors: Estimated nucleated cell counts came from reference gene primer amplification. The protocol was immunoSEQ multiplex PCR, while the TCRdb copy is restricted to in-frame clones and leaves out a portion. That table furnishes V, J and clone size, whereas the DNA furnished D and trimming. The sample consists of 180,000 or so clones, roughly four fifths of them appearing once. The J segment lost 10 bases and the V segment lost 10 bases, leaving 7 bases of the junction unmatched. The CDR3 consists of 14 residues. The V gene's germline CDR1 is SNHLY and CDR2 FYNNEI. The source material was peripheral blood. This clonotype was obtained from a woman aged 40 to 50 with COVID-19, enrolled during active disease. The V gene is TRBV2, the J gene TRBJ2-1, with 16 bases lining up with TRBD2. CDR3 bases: TGTGCCACGAAAGGGACTAGCGGGAGGGCCGAGCAGTTCTTC. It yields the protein CATKGTSGRAEQFF. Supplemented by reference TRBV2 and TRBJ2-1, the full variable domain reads EPEVTQTPSHQVTQMGQEVILRCVPISNHLYFYWYRQILGQKVEFLVSFYNNEISEKSEIFDDQFSVERPDGSNFTLKIRSTKLEDSAMYFCATKGTSGRAEQFFGPGTRLTVL.